Presented here are 13 T cell receptor beta chains from one specimen sequenced in a study of cytomegalovirus exposure and HLA in healthy donors. PCR amplification relied on 60 Vbeta primers (plus 13 Jbeta primers). Only in-frame clones appear in the TCRdb table, and some are missing; sequencing was by immunoSEQ multiplex PCR. The repertoire holds some 100,000 clones, with about 77% as singletons. The sequenced sample was PBMCs. The receptors originated from a young woman in good health and CMV-seropositive.

This clone was seen only once. The same CDR3 also results from other DNA sequences found in this sample. The J gene is TRBJ1-2, the V gene TRBV28; D remains ambiguous. With 3 bases removed from V and 1 base from J, the gap between germline ends came to 12 bases. The CDR3 has 15 amino acids. Per the germline V gene, CDR1 is MDHEN and CDR2 is SYDVKM. CDR3 DNA: TGTGCCAGCAGTTTTTGGACGGGGTTTAACTATGGCTACACCTTC. As protein: CASSFWTGFNYGYTF.

The chain joins TRBV27 to TRBJ2-2, with 10 bases matching TRBD2. The CDR3 extends over 17 amino acids. CDR1 is MNHEY, CDR2 SMNVEV, per germline (reference sequence). The V and J ends lost 6 bases and 4 bases, in that order; junction bases with no gene match: 11. CDR3: CASRTFLTSGLTGELFF. DNA for the CDR3: TGTGCCAGCAGAACTTTTTTGACTAGCGGGCTCACCGGGGAGCTGTTTTTT.

A few counts support this clone. The chain joins TRBV19 to TRBJ2-3, with a tentative D call TRBD2 (5 bases). Trimming cost V 0 bases and J 2 bases, with 9 bases left between them. CDR1 is LNHDA and CDR2 is SQIVND in the germline V gene (reference sequence). The CDR3 spans 15 residues. The CDR3 DNA reads TGTGCCAGTAGTATAGAACACGGGGTCACAGATACGCAGTATTTT. This encodes CASSIEHGVTDTQYF.

This rearrangement joins TRBV7-8 to TRBJ1-5; no firm D call. The CDR3 length is 14 residues. Trimming cost V 1 base and J 6 bases, with 10 bases left between them. Germline values: CDR1 SGHVS, CDR2 FQNEAQ. CDR3 loop: CASSLEVSGQPQHF. The CDR3, as DNA: TGTGCCAGCAGCTTAGAAGTCAGCGGTCAGCCCCAGCATTTT.

The rearrangement uses TRBV27 and TRBJ2-2, with 7 bases that match TRBD1. The CDR3 contains 15 residues. Trimming removed 4 bases from V and 4 bases from J; junction bases left unmatched: 6. Germline V gene sequence: CDR1 MNHEY, CDR2 SMNVEV (reference sequence). This CDR3 is CASSYDRAGTGELFF. For the CDR3, the DNA is TGTGCCAGCAGTTATGACAGGGCTGGCACCGGGGAGCTGTTTTTT.

The V call is TRBV6-5, the J call TRBJ1-4; 8 bases agree with TRBD1. The CDR3 runs 14 residues. Germline V lookup: CDR1 MNHEY, CDR2 SVGAGI. The J segment lost 7 bases and the V segment lost 6 bases, leaving 7 bases of the junction unmatched. This CDR3 is CASRLGQGREKLFF. DNA of the CDR3: TGTGCCAGCAGGCTCGGACAGGGTCGTGAAAAACTGTTTTTT.

This chain connects TRBV27 to TRBJ1-1; no definite D call. Trimming left V 3 bases short and J 0 bases short, with 8 bases between. This CDR3 has 14 residues. Germline-derived CDR1 and CDR2 are MNHEY and SMNVEV (reference sequence). The CDR3 sequence is CASSFGVMNTEAFF. The DNA for the CDR3 is TGTGCCAGCAGTTTCGGGGTTATGAACACTGAAGCTTTCTTT.

This clone showed up just once. The V gene is TRBV4-3, the J gene TRBJ2-7; D gene unclear. Germline V gene sequence: CDR1 LGHNA, CDR2 YSLEER. Between the trimmed V and J ends, which lost 0 bases and 2 bases, there was a span of 17 bases. CDR3 length: 17 residues. CDR3 sequence reads: CASSQDGNSGLAYEQYF. CDR3 DNA: TGCGCCAGCAGCCAAGATGGAAACTCAGGTTTAGCCTACGAGCAGTACTTC.

The chain carries TRBV29-1 and TRBJ2-5, with 9 positions matching TRBD1. Germline V CDR1 and CDR2: SQVTM, ANQGSEA. With 4 bases clipped from V and 5 bases from J, the junction kept 5 bases outside the gene matches. The CDR3 length is 13 residues. CDR3 sequence (DNA): TGCAGCGTTGGGACAGGGGTAGGGGAGACCCAGTACTTC. Translating gives CSVGTGVGETQYF.

V and J are TRBV9 and TRBJ1-1, with 7 bases aligning to TRBD1. CDR1 is SGDLS, CDR2 YYNGEE, per germline. J was trimmed by 1 base and V by 2 bases; bases with no gene match: 2. The CDR3 has 14 residues. The CDR3 DNA sequence: TGTGCCAGCAGCGTGGGACAGCCGAACACTGAAGCTTTCTTT. Amino acids: CASSVGQPNTEAFF.

This clone has more than one count but fewer than ten. The chain employs TRBV30 and TRBJ2-2; D is undetermined. With 0 bases removed from V and 3 bases from J, the gap between germline ends came to 11 bases. Per germline, CDR1 GTSNPN and CDR2 SVGIG (reference sequence). The CDR3 is 15 residues long. This chain's CDR3 is CAWSVLGPHTGELFF. The CDR3 nucleotides read TGTGCCTGGAGTGTACTTGGGCCCCACACCGGGGAGCTGTTTTTT. The variable domain in full, with the rest retrieved from reference TRBV30 and TRBJ2-2, is SQTIHQWPATLVQPVGSPLSLECTVEGTSNPNLYWYRQAAGRGLQLLFYSVGIGQISSEVPQNLSASRPQDRQFILSSKKLLLSDSGFYLCAWSVLGPHTGELFFGEGSRLTVL.

The CDR3 protein is CASGLAGGYEQYF. Written as DNA, the CDR3 is TGTGCCAGCGGGCTAGCGGGAGGATACGAGCAGTACTTC. The chain combines TRBV11-3 with TRBJ2-7; 11 nucleotides agree with TRBD2. The trim removed 8 bases at V and 4 bases at J, leaving 4 bases unmatched. Per germline, CDR1 SGHNT and CDR2 YENEEA. CDR3 size: 13 residues.

The rearrangement joins TRBV7-6 to TRBJ1-2; 7 bases agree with TRBD1. The CDR3 covers 15 residues. The J segment lost 2 bases and the V segment lost 1 base, leaving 4 bases of the junction unmatched. Per the germline V gene, CDR1 is SGHVS and CDR2 is FNYEAQ. CDR3 DNA: TGTGCCAGCAGCTTAGGGAGGACAGGCAACTATGGCTACACCTTC. Translation: CASSLGRTGNYGYTF.